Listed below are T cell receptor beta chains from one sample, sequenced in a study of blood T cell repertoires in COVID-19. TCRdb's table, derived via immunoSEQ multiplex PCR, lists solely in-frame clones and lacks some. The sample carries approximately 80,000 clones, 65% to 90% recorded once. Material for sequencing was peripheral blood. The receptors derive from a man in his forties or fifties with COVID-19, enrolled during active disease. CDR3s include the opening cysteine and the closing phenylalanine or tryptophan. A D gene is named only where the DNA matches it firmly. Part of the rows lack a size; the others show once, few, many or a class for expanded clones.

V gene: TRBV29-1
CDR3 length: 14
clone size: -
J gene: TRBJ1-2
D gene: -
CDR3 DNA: TGCAGCGTTGCACCAGGGCCTTTTAACTATGGCTACACCTTC
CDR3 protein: CSVAPGPFNYGYTF

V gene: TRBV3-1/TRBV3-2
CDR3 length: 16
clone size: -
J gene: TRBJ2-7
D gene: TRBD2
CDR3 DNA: TGTGCCAGCAGCCAAGTTTCTAGCGGGAGTATGGGGGAGCAGTACTTC
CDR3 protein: CASSQVSSGSMGEQYF

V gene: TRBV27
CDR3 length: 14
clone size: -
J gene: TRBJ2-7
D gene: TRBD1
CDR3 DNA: TGTGCCAGCAGGAGAACGGGACAGGGGTACGAGCAGTACTTC
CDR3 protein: CASRRTGQGYEQYF

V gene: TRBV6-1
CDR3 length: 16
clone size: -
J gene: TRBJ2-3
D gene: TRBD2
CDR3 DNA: TGTGCCAGCAGTGGAGGTAGCGGGAGGATGTCGGATACGCAGTATTTT
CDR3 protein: CASSGGSGRMSDTQYF

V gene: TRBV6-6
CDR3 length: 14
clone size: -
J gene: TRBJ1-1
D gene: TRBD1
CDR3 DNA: TGTGCCAGCTTAGGGGGCGGCGTGAACACTGAAGCTTTCTTT
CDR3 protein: CASLGGGVNTEAFF

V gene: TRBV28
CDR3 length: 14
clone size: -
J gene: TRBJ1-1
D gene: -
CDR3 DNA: TGTGCCAGCAGGGGGGACAACCGTAAGGATGAAGCTTTCTTT
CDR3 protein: CASRGDNRKDEAFF

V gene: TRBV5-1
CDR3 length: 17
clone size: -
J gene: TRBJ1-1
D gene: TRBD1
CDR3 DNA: TGCGCCAGCAGCCTAGGCAACTCAGGGGGCCTGAACACTGAAGCTTTCTTT
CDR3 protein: CASSLGNSGGLNTEAFF

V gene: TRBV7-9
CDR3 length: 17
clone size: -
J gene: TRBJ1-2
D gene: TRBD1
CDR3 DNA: TGTGCCAGCAGCTTAGGGGCCAGGGGGAGAGGAAACTATGGCTACACCTTC
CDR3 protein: CASSLGARGRGNYGYTF

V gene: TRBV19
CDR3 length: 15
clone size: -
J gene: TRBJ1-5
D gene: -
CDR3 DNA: TGTGCCAGTACTCCCTCCGGACAGAGCAATCAGCCCCAGCATTTT
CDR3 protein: CASTPSGQSNQPQHF

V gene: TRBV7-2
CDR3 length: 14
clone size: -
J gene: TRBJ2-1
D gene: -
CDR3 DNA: TGTGCCAGCAGCCCGGCCTTGGGGGCAAATGAGCAGTTCTTC
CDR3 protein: CASSPALGANEQFF

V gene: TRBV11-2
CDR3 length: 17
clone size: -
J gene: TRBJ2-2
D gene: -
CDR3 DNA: TGTGCCAGCAGCTTAGCCGGGGGAAGTTGGAATACCGGGGAGCTGTTTTTT
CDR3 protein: CASSLAGGSWNTGELFF

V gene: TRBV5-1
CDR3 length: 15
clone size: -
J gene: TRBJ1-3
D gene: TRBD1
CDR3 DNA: TGCGCCAGCAGCTGGGGCGCCAGGGGACAGGACACCATATATTTT
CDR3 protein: CASSWGARGQDTIYF

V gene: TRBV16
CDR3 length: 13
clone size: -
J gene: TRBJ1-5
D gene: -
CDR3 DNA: TGTGCCAGCAGCCAATCGGCCTCGCAACCCCAGCATTTT
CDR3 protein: CASSQSASQPQHF

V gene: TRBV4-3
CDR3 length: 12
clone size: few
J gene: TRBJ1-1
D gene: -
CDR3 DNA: TGCGCCAGCAGCCGAACACAGGGTGAAGCTTTCTTT
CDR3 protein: CASSRTQGEAFF

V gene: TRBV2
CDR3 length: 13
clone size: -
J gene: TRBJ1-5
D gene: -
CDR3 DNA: TGTGCCAGCAGCAGGCAGTTGAATCAGCCCCAGCATTTT
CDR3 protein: CASSRQLNQPQHF

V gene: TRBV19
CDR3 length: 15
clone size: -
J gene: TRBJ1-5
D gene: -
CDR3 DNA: TGTGCCAGTAGTATTTATGCAGGGGCCAATCAGCCCCAGCATTTT
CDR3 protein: CASSIYAGANQPQHF

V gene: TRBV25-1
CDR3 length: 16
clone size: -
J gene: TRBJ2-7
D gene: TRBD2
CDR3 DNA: TGTGCCAGCAGTCCCCAGGATAGCGGGAGCTCCTACGAGCAGTACTTC
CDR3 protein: CASSPQDSGSSYEQYF

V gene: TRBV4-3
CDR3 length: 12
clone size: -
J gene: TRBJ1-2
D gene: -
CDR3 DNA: TGCGCCAGCAGCCATACAGGGAATGGCTACACCTTC
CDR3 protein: CASSHTGNGYTF

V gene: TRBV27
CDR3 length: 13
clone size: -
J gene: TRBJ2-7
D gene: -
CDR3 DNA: TGTGCCAGCAGTCCAGGACTGGTCTACGAGCAGTACTTC
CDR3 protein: CASSPGLVYEQYF

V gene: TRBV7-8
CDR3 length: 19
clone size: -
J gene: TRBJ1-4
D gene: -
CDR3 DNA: TGTGCCAGCAGCCCCGTGAGGGGGTTGGGGAGAACAACTAATGAAAAACTGTTTTTT
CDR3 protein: CASSPVRGLGRTTNEKLFF

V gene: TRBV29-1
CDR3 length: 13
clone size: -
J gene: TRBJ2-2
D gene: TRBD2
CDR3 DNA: TGCAGCGTTTGGCCGGGGGGGGCCGGGGAGCTGTTTTTT
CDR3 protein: CSVWPGGAGELFF

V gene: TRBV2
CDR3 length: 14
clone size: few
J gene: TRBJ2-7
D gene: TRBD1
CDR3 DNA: TGTGCCAGCAGTGTGCAGGGGGCGACTGGCGAGCAGTACTTC
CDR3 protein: CASSVQGATGEQYF

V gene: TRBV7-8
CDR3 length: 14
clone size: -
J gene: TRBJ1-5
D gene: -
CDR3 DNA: TGTGCCAGCAGTCGCGAGATGGGGGGTCAGCCCCAGCATTTT
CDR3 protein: CASSREMGGQPQHF

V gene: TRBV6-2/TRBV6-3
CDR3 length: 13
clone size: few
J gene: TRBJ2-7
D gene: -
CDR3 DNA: TGTGCCAGCAGTTACTCGAGCACTTACGAGCAGTACTTC
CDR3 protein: CASSYSSTYEQYF

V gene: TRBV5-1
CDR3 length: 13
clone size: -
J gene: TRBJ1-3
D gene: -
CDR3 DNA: TGCGCCAGCAGCGGGCAGGGGACAAACACCATATATTTT
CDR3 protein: CASSGQGTNTIYF

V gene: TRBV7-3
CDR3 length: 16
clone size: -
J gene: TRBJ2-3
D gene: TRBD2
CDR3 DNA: TGTGCCAGCAGGCCGACTAGCGGGTCGCGGGGGGATACGCAGTATTTT
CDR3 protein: CASRPTSGSRGDTQYF

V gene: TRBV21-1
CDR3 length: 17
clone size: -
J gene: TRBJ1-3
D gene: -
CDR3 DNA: TGTGCCAGCAGCAACGGACAGGGACATAGTTCTGGAAACACCATATATTTT
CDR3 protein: CASSNGQGHSSGNTIYF

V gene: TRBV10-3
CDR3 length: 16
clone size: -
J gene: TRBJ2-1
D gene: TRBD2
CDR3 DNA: TGTGCCATCAGTGTGAAGACTAGCGGAGCTCTCAATGAGCAGTTCTTC
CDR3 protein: CAISVKTSGALNEQFF

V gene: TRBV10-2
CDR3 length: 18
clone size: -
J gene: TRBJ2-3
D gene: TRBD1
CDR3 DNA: TGCGCCAGCAACCAACCTGATCGGGACAGGGGGCACGCAGATACGCAGTATTTT
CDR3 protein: CASNQPDRDRGHADTQYF

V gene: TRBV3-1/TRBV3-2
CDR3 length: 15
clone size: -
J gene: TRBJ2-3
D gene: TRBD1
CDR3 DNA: TGTGCCAGCAGCCGCACAGGGGGAGGCACAGATACGCAGTATTTT
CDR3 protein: CASSRTGGGTDTQYF

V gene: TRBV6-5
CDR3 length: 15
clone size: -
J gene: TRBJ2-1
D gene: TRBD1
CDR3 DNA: TGTGCCAGCAGTTACCGGGGACAGGCTTACAATGAGCAGTTCTTC
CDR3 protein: CASSYRGQAYNEQFF

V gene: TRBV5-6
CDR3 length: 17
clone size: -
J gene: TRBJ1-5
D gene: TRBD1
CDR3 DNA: TGTGCCAGCAGCTCGACCGACTTTAACAGGGGGAATCAGCCCCAGCATTTT
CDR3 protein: CASSSTDFNRGNQPQHF

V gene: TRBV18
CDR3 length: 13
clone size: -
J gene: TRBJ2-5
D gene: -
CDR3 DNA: TGTGCCAGCTCCAATACAAAAGAAGAGACCCAGTACTTC
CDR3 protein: CASSNTKEETQYF

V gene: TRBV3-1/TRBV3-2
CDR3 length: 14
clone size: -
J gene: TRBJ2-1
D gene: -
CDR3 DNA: TGTGCCAGCAACGACGGGAGCCATTACAATGAGCAGTTCTTC
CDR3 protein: CASNDGSHYNEQFF

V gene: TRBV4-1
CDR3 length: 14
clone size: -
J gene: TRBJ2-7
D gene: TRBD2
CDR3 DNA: TGCGCCAGCAGCCAGGGGAGACTAGCGGGCGAGCAGTACTTC
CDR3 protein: CASSQGRLAGEQYF

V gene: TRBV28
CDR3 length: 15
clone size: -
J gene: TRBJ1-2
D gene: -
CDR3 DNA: TGTGCCAGCAGTTTCCCCATCGGACTGAACTATGGCTACACCTTC
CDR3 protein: CASSFPIGLNYGYTF

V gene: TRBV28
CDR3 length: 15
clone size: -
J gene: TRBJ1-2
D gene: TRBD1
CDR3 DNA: TGTGCCAGCAGTTTCCGGGACAGACAAAACTATGGCTACACCTTC
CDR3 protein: CASSFRDRQNYGYTF

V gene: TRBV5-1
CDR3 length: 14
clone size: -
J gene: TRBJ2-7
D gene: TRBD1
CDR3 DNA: TGCGCCAGCAGCTTCTTGGACAGGGTCGGAGAGCAGTACTTC
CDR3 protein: CASSFLDRVGEQYF

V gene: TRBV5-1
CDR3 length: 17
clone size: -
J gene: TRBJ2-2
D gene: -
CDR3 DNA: TGCGCCAGCGCCCCTCAAACCCGAGTCCCGAACACCGGGGAGCTGTTTTTT
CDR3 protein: CASAPQTRVPNTGELFF

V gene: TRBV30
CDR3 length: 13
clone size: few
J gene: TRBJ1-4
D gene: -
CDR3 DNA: TGTGCCTGGAGGGTTAGGGGAAATGAAAAACTGTTTTTT
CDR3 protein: CAWRVRGNEKLFF

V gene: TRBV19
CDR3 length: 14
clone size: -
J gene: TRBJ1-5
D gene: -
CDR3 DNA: TGTGCCAGTAGTTACGACAGTAGCAATCAGCCCCAGCATTTT
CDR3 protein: CASSYDSSNQPQHF